A single T cell receptor beta chain is shown here with its context. Antigen unknown. Clones were sequenced by immunoSEQ multiplex PCR, and TCRdb holds only the in-frame ones, with some missing. Here the sample spans some 130,000 clones, approximately 84% being singletons. The data originate from a study of T cell responses to AZD1222 COVID-19 vaccine. The CDR3 sequence is 12 residues long. Looked up from germline, CDR1 is GTSNPN and CDR2 is SVGIG (reference sequence). After removal of 1 base from V and 4 bases from J, the junction contained 0 bases not matched to a gene. Study conclusions and caveats: CD4 TCRs linked to vaccination spanned spike, dominating at 160-218 and 743-854.

The chain joins TRBV30 to TRBJ1-2; 7 bases are shared with TRBD1. This TCR came from an adult in good health. Source: peripheral blood, taken on day 0 of AZD1222 vaccination. This chain's CDR3 is CAWSGQGYGYTF. The CDR3 DNA is TGTGCCTGGAGTGGACAGGGCTATGGCTACACCTTC. The complete variable domain, with remaining parts taken from reference TRBV30 and TRBJ1-2, reads SQTIHQWPATLVQPVGSPLSLECTVEGTSNPNLYWYRQAAGRGLQLLFYSVGIGQISSEVPQNLSASRPQDRQFILSSKKLLLSDSGFYLCAWSGQGYGYTFGSGTRLTVV.